The 21 T cell receptor beta chains reported below all come from one sample, sequenced in a study of T cell responses to AZD1222 COVID-19 vaccine. Produced via immunoSEQ multiplex PCR; TCRdb's table is partial and in-frame only. The sample includes 85,000 to 90,000 clones, roughly 90% of them seen just once. This sample comprised peripheral blood, obtained 28 days after the second AZD1222 dose. The receptor set was obtained from an adult who received the AZD1222 COVID-19 vaccine.

V and J are TRBV27 and TRBJ2-7, with D perhaps matching TRBD1 (5 bases). Trimming took off 5 bases at V and 5 bases at J, with 22 bases between the two ends. The CDR3 length is 16 residues. Per the germline V gene, CDR1 is MNHEY and CDR2 is SMNVEV (reference sequence). CDR3 in DNA: TGTGCCAGCAGTGGTGGAATGACAGTACTGGGCCACGAGCAGTACTTC. This encodes CASSGGMTVLGHEQYF.

This rearrangement joins TRBV24-1 to TRBJ1-2; unclear D gene. This CDR3 spans 10 amino acids. V lost 7 bases and J 6 bases, leaving 5 bases between the germline ends. Germline CDR1 is KGHDR and CDR2 is SFDVKD. CDR3 protein: CATRSHGYTF. The CDR3 nucleotides read TGTGCCACCAGATCGCATGGCTACACCTTC.

This chain joins TRBV5-4 and TRBJ1-2, with 7 bases identical to TRBD1. The junction had 12 bases not matched to a gene; V was cut back by 6 bases and J by 7 bases. Germline V gene sequence: CDR1 SGHNT, CDR2 YYREEE (reference sequence). The CDR3 is 14 residues long. The CDR3 DNA follows: TGTGCCAGCACCTCTGCGGGGCAGGGGGGTGGCTACACCTTC. It encodes CASTSAGQGGGYTF.

V usage is TRBV5-1 and J usage is TRBJ2-3; D gene ambiguous. The CDR3 contains 13 residues. V dropped 1 base and J dropped 2 bases, with 5 bases sitting between them. Germline V gene lookup returns CDR1 SGHRS and CDR2 YFSETQ. CDR3 in DNA: TGCGCCAGCAGCTTGACAGACACAGATACGCAGTATTTT. Translated, it gives CASSLTDTDTQYF.

The chain is built from TRBV27 and TRBJ2-3; perhaps TRBD1 as D (6 bases). V was pared by 2 bases and J by 3 bases, with 12 bases between. The CDR3 has 15 residues. Germline-derived CDR1 and CDR2 are MNHEY and SMNVEV (reference sequence). The DNA of the CDR3 is TGTGCCAGCAGTTTACTTCAGGGGAATACAGATACGCAGTATTTT. It specifies CASSLLQGNTDTQYF.

Remarks on this clone: At one end the junction does not follow the germline gene, possibly because of a read error. The genes are TRBV20-1 and TRBJ2-7; D remains unclear. Germline loops: CDR1 DFQATT, CDR2 SNEGSKA (reference sequence). There are 11 residues in the CDR3. The CDR3 here is CSGSPRSDTGF. CDR3 bases: TGCAGTGGCAGTCCTCGCTCGGATACTGGCTTC.

The J gene is TRBJ2-2, the V gene TRBV11-1, with 7 positions matching TRBD1. Germline V CDR1 and CDR2: SGHAT, FQDESV (reference sequence). The J segment lost 8 bases and the V segment lost 5 bases, leaving 5 bases of the junction unmatched. There are 13 residues in the CDR3. CDR3 loop: CASSKTGTGELFF. CDR3 nucleotide sequence: TGTGCCAGCAGCAAGACAGGGACAGGGGAGCTGTTTTTT.

The chain links TRBV4-3 to TRBJ1-4, with D hard to call. This CDR3 spans 16 amino acids. Germline lookup yields CDR1 LGHNA and CDR2 YSLEER. V gave up 0 bases and J gave up 7 bases, with 15 bases separating them. In DNA, the CDR3 is TGCGCCAGCAGCCAAGATCAATTCGGGATGGGTGAAAAACTGTTTTTT. It is translated as CASSQDQFGMGEKLFF.

This chain links TRBV7-9 with TRBJ1-4; no clear D. The ends were cut back, 5 bases at V and 5 bases at J, with 3 bases in the middle. CDR3 length: 11 amino acids. In germline, CDR1 is SEHNR, CDR2 FQNEAQ (reference sequence). CDR3 residues: CASSPNEKLFF. CDR3 DNA sequence: TGTGCCAGCAGCCCCAATGAAAAACTGTTTTTT.

V usage is TRBV27 and J usage is TRBJ1-6; D possibly corresponds to TRBD1 (5 bases). CDR1 is MNHEY and CDR2 is SMNVEV in the germline V gene (reference sequence). V was clipped by 3 bases and J by 7 bases, with 13 bases between them. This CDR3 region has 15 residues. The CDR3: CASSLAGHGNSPLHF. As DNA, the CDR3 is TGTGCCAGCAGTTTGGCAGGACACGGGAATTCACCCCTCCACTTT.

The rearrangement links TRBV14 to TRBJ1-4, with a weak D call TRBD1 (6 bases). V was shortened by 0 bases and J by 4 bases, with 15 bases between the two germline ends. Germline values: CDR1 SGHDN, CDR2 FVKESK. The CDR3 extends over 17 amino acids. CDR3 in amino acids: CASSQDATTGVNEKLFF. DNA for the CDR3: TGTGCCAGCAGCCAAGATGCCACGACAGGAGTTAATGAAAAACTGTTTTTT.

In regard to this clone: At one end the junction does not follow the germline gene, possibly because of a read error. In the same sample, other DNA sequences code for this CDR3. The genes are TRBV7-7 and TRBJ2-1, with 8 bases that match TRBD1. The CDR3 is 11 amino acids. Looked up from germline, CDR1 is SSHAT and CDR2 is FNYEAQ (reference sequence). The CDR3 protein is CASSPGQGLFF. CDR3 DNA: TGTGCTAGCAGCCCCGGACAGGGCCTGTTCTTC.

Ten or more counts support this clone. The same CDR3 also results from other DNA sequences found in this sample. The chain carries TRBV9 and TRBJ2-7, with 10 bases matching TRBD2. The CDR3 extends over 16 amino acids. The germline gives CDR1 SGDLS, CDR2 YYNGEE. The V and J ends lost 0 bases and 1 base, in that order; junction bases with no gene match: 4. The CDR3 loop is CASSVGSSGGSYEQYF. DNA for the CDR3: TGTGCCAGCAGCGTAGGTAGTAGCGGGGGGTCCTACGAGCAGTACTTC.

J is TRBJ2-7 and V is TRBV7-3; a possible D gene is TRBD2 (7 bases). The ends were cut back, 2 bases at V and 0 bases at J, with 8 bases in the middle. Per the germline V gene, CDR1 is SGHTA and CDR2 is FQGTGA. This CDR3 is built from 14 residues. For the CDR3, the DNA is TGTGCCAGCAGCTTAGGGGGGGCCTCCTACGAGCAGTACTTC. Amino acids: CASSLGGASYEQYF.

The rearrangement uses TRBV19 and TRBJ2-3; D may be TRBD2 (5 bases). The CDR3 is 13 residues long. V was shortened by 5 bases and J by 4 bases, with 10 bases between the two germline ends. Germline-derived CDR1 and CDR2 are LNHDA and SQIVND (reference sequence). The CDR3: CASSLLAADTQYF. CDR3 in DNA: TGTGCCAGTAGTCTTCTAGCAGCAGATACGCAGTATTTT.

This chain uses TRBV10-1 with TRBJ2-3; TRBD1 matches 7 bases. Germline assignment: CDR1 WNHNN and CDR2 SYGVQD (reference sequence). V lost 2 bases to trimming and J lost 4 bases; unmatched junction nucleotides: 9. The CDR3 is made up of 16 amino acids. The chain's CDR3 is CASSEMETGSPDTQYF. For the CDR3, the DNA is TGCGCCAGCAGTGAGATGGAGACAGGGTCCCCAGATACGCAGTATTTT.

This chain joins TRBV10-1 and TRBJ2-7; D is unresolved. Germline V gene lookup returns CDR1 WNHNN and CDR2 SYGVQD (reference sequence). CDR3 length: 12 residues. The ends were cut back, 2 bases at V and 2 bases at J, with 4 bases in the middle. CDR3 region: CASSEKAYEQYF. CDR3 bases: TGCGCCAGCAGTGAGAAGGCCTACGAGCAGTACTTC.

This chain joins TRBV6-5 and TRBJ1-1; D is unclear. The V end lost 8 bases, the J end lost 5 bases, and 9 bases lay between the germline ends. This CDR3 has 11 residues. The V gene's germline CDR1 is MNHEY and CDR2 SVGAGI. This CDR3 is CASQGGTEAFF. As DNA, the CDR3 is TGTGCCAGCCAAGGCGGGACTGAAGCTTTCTTT.

The chain carries TRBV28 and TRBJ2-2; no firm D call. The length of the CDR3 is 16 residues. Per germline, CDR1 MDHEN and CDR2 SYDVKM. V lost 1 base and J lost 2, with 11 bases in between. As DNA, the CDR3 is TGTGCCAGCAGTTTATATCGCAAGTCCAACACCGGGGAGCTGTTTTTT. Protein sequence: CASSLYRKSNTGELFF.

The chain employs TRBV6-5 and TRBJ1-1; D unresolved. V was trimmed by 10 bases and J by 4 bases, leaving 19 bases between them. Germline assignment: CDR1 MNHEY and CDR2 SVGAGI. There are 14 residues in the CDR3. In nucleotides, the CDR3 is TGTGCCACCACCCCGGCCCCATTCTCCACTGAAGCTTTCTTT. Translated: CATTPAPFSTEAFF.

V is TRBV6-5 and J is TRBJ1-1; no reliable D call. The germline V gene has CDR1 MNHEY and CDR2 SVGAGI. This CDR3 has 13 amino acids. V lost 10 bases, J lost 1 base, and 13 bases lay in between. The CDR3 protein is CATRRGKNTEAFF. DNA of the CDR3: TGTGCCACCAGGCGGGGAAAGAACACTGAAGCTTTCTTT.